The rows below give T cell receptor beta chains drawn from one sample of a study of CD8+ T cells in alopecia areata. The protocol was immunoSEQ multiplex PCR, while the TCRdb copy is restricted to in-frame clones and leaves out a portion. The data hold 150,000 to 200,000 clones, with 60% observed a single time. Sequencing was performed on CD4+ T cells sorted from blood, taken at week 24, from a patient treated with tofacitinib. These receptor sequences come from a human donor with alopecia areata. Each CDR3 is given with its conserved first and last residue. The order of the fields is V gene, CDR3 protein.

V: TRBV29-1; CDR3: CSAEDRVIQYF
V: TRBV6-1; CDR3: CASETRRAIDGYTF
V: TRBV11-2; CDR3: CASSLSPGALTGELFF
V: TRBV4-3; CDR3: CASSQEWQGGTPLHF
V: TRBV11-2; CDR3: CASSLDSGTGSWAYEQYF
V: TRBV29-1; CDR3: CSVDSSKVQRGEQFF
V: TRBV29-1; CDR3: CSAYLNTEAFF
V: TRBV4-3; CDR3: CASSPDRGNYGYTF
V: TRBV5-1; CDR3: CASSLEYYTGELFF
V: TRBV30; CDR3: CAWSVLPFARRQHLYGYTF
V: TRBV2; CDR3: CASSDEAGVYGYTF
V: TRBV19; CDR3: CASSINRGGDSPLHF
V: TRBV30; CDR3: CAWRLSGGGQFF